The rows below give T cell receptor beta chains drawn from one sample of a study of control samples from healthy donors and cancer patients. Here immunoSEQ multiplex PCR was the method, and the copy in TCRdb shows in-frame clones only, minus some. The data show roughly 76,000 clones, 93% seen once. Sequencing used PBMCs. These receptor sequences come from a middle-aged woman with lung cancer. Both conserved end residues are part of each CDR3. Fields, in order: V gene, D gene, J gene, CDR3 protein. D genes are given only for firm matches.

>TRBV9|TRBD2|TRBJ2-1
CASSQIPGLVRNEQFF
>TRBV11-3|.|TRBJ2-7
CASTFRGREPYF
>TRBV11-3|TRBD2|TRBJ2-3
CASSLGTSGGWADTQYF
>TRBV5-1|TRBD1|TRBJ2-7
CASSQGDRGDEQYF
>TRBV5-6|.|TRBJ1-5
CASSLSGQWSSNQPQHF
>TRBV19|.|TRBJ2-5
CASSLRQSQETQYF
>TRBV3-1/TRBV3-2|.|TRBJ2-4
CASSQGPGRTVAKNIQYF
>TRBV27|.|TRBJ1-2
CASRGVDNYGYTF
>TRBV19|.|TRBJ1-5
CASSAGSNQPQHF
>TRBV2|TRBD1|TRBJ1-5
CASSPGTESNQPQHF
>TRBV19|TRBD1|TRBJ1-2
CASSSTGGSYGYTF
>TRBV9|.|TRBJ2-5
CASSVAGETQYF
>TRBV2|TRBD2|TRBJ2-3
CASSKRGGLAGGSASTDTQYF
>TRBV23-1|TRBD1|TRBJ1-5
CASNPGQTNQPQHF
>TRBV29-1|TRBD1|TRBJ1-2
CSVEDWTGDTAPF
>TRBV9|TRBD2|TRBJ2-1
CASSVEGRGAYNEQFF
>TRBV6-6|TRBD1|TRBJ1-6
CASSYPGQGPGTLHF
>TRBV28|.|TRBJ1-2
CASKAGIVNYGYTF
>TRBV7-3|.|TRBJ2-2
CASSFGRVRDTGELFF
>TRBV12-3/TRBV12-4|TRBD1|TRBJ1-1
CASRVTGDEAFF
>TRBV29-1|.|TRBJ2-1
CSVLWGDTQFF
>TRBV18|.|TRBJ1-1
CASSPEVLNTEAFF
>TRBV18|.|TRBJ2-2
CASSLQAESGELFF
>TRBV7-9|.|TRBJ1-5
CASSLGGLGASNQPQHF
>TRBV12-5|.|TRBJ2-3
CASGPQNKEGTITDTQYF
>TRBV14|.|TRBJ2-7
CASSQDQRAQQYF
>TRBV6-1|.|TRBJ1-5
CASSDARNQPQHF
>TRBV6-5|.|TRBJ2-7
CASSSTVGEQYF
>TRBV4-2|.|TRBJ1-3
CASSPEGNTIYF
>TRBV28|.|TRBJ1-1
CASRRRGMNTEAFF
>TRBV18|.|TRBJ1-1
CASSPRQNTEAFF
>TRBV5-1|.|TRBJ1-4
CASRHSFDSSEKLFF
>TRBV19|.|TRBJ1-2
CASSIVPQVKGAQGYTF
>TRBV3-1/TRBV3-2|.|TRBJ1-4
CASSPGPAAEKLFF
>TRBV5-4|.|TRBJ2-3
CASSLEERGDTQYF
>TRBV6-1|TRBD2|TRBJ2-7
CASSESSGGPEYF
>TRBV5-6|.|TRBJ1-2
CASSLVVAGGYTF
>TRBV7-9|.|TRBJ1-6
CASSLGDNSPLHF
>TRBV6-6|.|TRBJ1-5
CASNGGSGNQPQHF
>TRBV19|TRBD1|TRBJ1-1
CASRTQGAKNTEAFF
>TRBV5-1|TRBD1|TRBJ1-1
CASSLRAGGANTEAFF
>TRBV4-1|.|TRBJ1-1
CANSQAAGNVLGEAFF
>TRBV28|TRBD1|TRBJ1-2
CASTPDRGGGYTF
>TRBV7-9|.|TRBJ2-3
CASSLETITDTQYF
>TRBV3-1/TRBV3-2|.|TRBJ2-3
CASSQGRTSTDTQYF
>TRBV6-5|.|TRBJ2-1
CASSSSLHNEQFF
>TRBV5-1|.|TRBJ1-2
CASSPDTGNYGYTF
>TRBV2|.|TRBJ2-4
CASSSQGLAKNIQYF
>TRBV7-9|.|TRBJ2-1
CASSPMDEQFF
>TRBV14|TRBD1|TRBJ1-2
CASSQGGRGYYGYTF
>TRBV5-4|TRBD1|TRBJ2-3
CASSIGQGVFDTQYF
>TRBV19|.|TRBJ1-2
CASSIKGNYGYTF
>TRBV12-5|TRBD1|TRBJ1-2
CASGEGTGAQGYTF
>TRBV2|TRBD2|TRBJ2-2
CASSFPSGGAGGELFF
>TRBV5-1|.|TRBJ2-7
CASSSGGSYEQYF
>TRBV14|.|TRBJ2-7
CASSQVGIEQYF
>TRBV6-5|.|TRBJ1-2
CATLRGGYTF